The next 20 T cell receptor beta chains were all read from a single sample in a study of identical twins listed by TCRdb under 2016. Libraries were constructed by 5' RACE. Sequencing was performed on an Illumina HiSeq 2000. Starting from the raw public reads, TCRdb applied fastp trimming at Q25, assembled clones with MiXCR and retained in-frame beta chains. A single entry per CDR3 protein holds the most common genes and DNA from its merged rows. The sample contains 140,000 to 150,000 distinct CDR3 sequences, under 4.5% of them found a single time. Around 8.1% of the sample goes to the ten largest clones. The material sequenced was memory T cells sorted from blood. Explained via the paper, the cell subset or site label denotes: CD45RO+ enriched T cells. These receptors were obtained from a man aged 18 to 30 in good health.

In its sample, this clonotype was seen many times. The V gene is TRBV12-3 or TRBV12-4, the J gene TRBJ2-2; D ambiguous. The CDR3 contains 15 residues. Trimming removed 7 bases from V and 6 bases from J, with 18 bases in between. This CDR3 reads CASISSGLVSGELFF. DNA for the CDR3: TGTGCCAGCATATCATCGGGCCTAGTCTCCGGGGAGCTGTTTTTT.

This clonotype was found a few times. The V and J genes are TRBV7-3 and TRBJ2-7; D is possibly TRBD2 (7 bases). Trimming stripped 5 bases from V and 8 bases from J, with 13 bases between. The CDR3 spans 12 residues. Germline V gene lookup returns CDR1 SGHTA and CDR2 FQGTGA. The CDR3 DNA sequence: TGTGCCAGCAGCCCCGGGGGGCCTAAGCAGTACTTC. Its translation is CASSPGGPKQYF.

The sample holds many counts of this clonotype. The CDR3 protein is CASSQVGHPTDTQYF. CDR3 in DNA: TGTGCCAGCAGCCAAGTAGGCCACCCCACAGATACGCAGTATTTT. The chain recombines TRBV3-1 with TRBJ2-3; D is uncertain. The germline gives CDR1 LGHDT, CDR2 YNNKEL (reference sequence). This CDR3 has 15 amino acids. V dropped 1 base and J dropped 2 bases, with 10 bases sitting between them.

This clonotype was detected many times. The J gene is TRBJ2-2, the V gene TRBV7-8; D is ambiguous. This CDR3 is 12 amino acids long. CDR1 and CDR2 from the germline V gene are SGHVS and FQNEAQ. V lost 6 bases, J lost 5 bases, and 7 bases lay in between. CDR3 residues: CASSYLTGELFF. CDR3 nucleotides: TGTGCCAGCAGTTACCTGACCGGGGAGCTGTTTTTT.

This clonotype came up many times. The V gene is TRBV6-1, the J gene TRBJ2-2; no firm D call. This CDR3 contains 14 residues. The V and J ends lost 2 bases and 3 bases respectively, with 7 bases between them. Germline loops: CDR1 MNHNS, CDR2 SASEGT. The CDR3 sequence is CASSESPDTGELFF. CDR3 sequence (DNA): TGTGCCAGCAGTGAAAGTCCGGACACCGGGGAGCTGTTTTTT.

This clonotype was detected ten times or more. This sequence joins TRBV12-3 or TRBV12-4 and TRBJ2-1, with 10 nucleotides matching TRBD1. Trimming cost V 5 bases and J 9 bases; bases outside gene matches: 4. This CDR3 has 13 residues. The CDR3 DNA follows: TGTGCCAGCAGTCGACAGGGGGCTGTTGAGCAGTTCTTC. This gives the protein CASSRQGAVEQFF.

The chain carries TRBV12-3 or TRBV12-4 and TRBJ1-2; D is unresolved. V lost 7 bases and J lost 0, with 18 bases in between. This CDR3 has 16 amino acids. The CDR3 sequence is CASKMGVFDTNYGYTF. The CDR3 nucleotides are TGTGCCAGCAAAATGGGTGTTTTCGACACTAACTATGGCTACACCTTC.

This rearrangement joins TRBV19 to TRBJ1-5; no reliable D call. CDR1 and CDR2 (germline): LNHDA, SQIVND (reference sequence). CDR3 length equals 15 residues. V was shortened by 2 bases and J by 0 bases, with 8 bases between the two germline ends. CDR3 sequence: CASSIFWDSNQPQHF. The CDR3 DNA reads TGTGCCAGTAGTATATTCTGGGATAGCAATCAGCCCCAGCATTTT.

This clonotype showed up many times. The chain recombines TRBV9 with TRBJ2-1; TRBD1 agrees at 8 bases. Trimming at V came to 4 bases and at J to 9 bases, leaving 18 bases not matched to a gene. The CDR3 is 17 amino acids. Germline V gene sequence: CDR1 SGDLS, CDR2 YYNGEE. CDR3 in amino acids: CASSPRPSGQGIGEQFF. CDR3 coding DNA: TGTGCCAGCAGCCCCCGACCATCAGGACAGGGTATAGGTGAGCAGTTCTTC.

This clonotype was picked up many times. V is TRBV12-3 or TRBV12-4 and J is TRBJ1-2, with 8 bases fitting TRBD1. With 5 bases clipped from V and 7 bases from J, the junction kept 6 bases outside the gene matches. This CDR3 has 13 amino acids. DNA of the CDR3: TGTGCCAGCAGTAGGACAGGGACCGGTGGCTACACCTTC. Protein: CASSRTGTGGYTF.

This clonotype has ten or more counts. The V and J genes are TRBV9 and TRBJ2-7; D may be TRBD2 (6 bases). Germline lookup yields CDR1 SGDLS and CDR2 YYNGEE. The CDR3 consists of 15 residues. V was shortened by 5 bases and J by 3 bases, with 18 bases between the two germline ends. Here the CDR3 reads CASSPGLLFGYEQYF. Here the CDR3 DNA reads TGTGCCAGCAGTCCGGGACTCCTTTTTGGCTACGAGCAGTACTTC. Full variable domain (rest looked up from reference TRBV9 and TRBJ2-7): DSGVTQTPKHLITATGQRVTLRCSPRSGDLSVYWYQQSLDQGLQFLIQYYNGEERAKGNILERFSAQQFPDLHSELNLSSLELGDSALYFCASSPGLLFGYEQYFGPGTRLTVT.

This clonotype was counted at least ten times. This chain links TRBV7-8 with TRBJ1-1; D unclear. The germline V and J ends were trimmed by 3 bases and 4 bases, with 15 bases remaining between them. Germline CDR1 and CDR2: SGHVS and FQNEAQ. The CDR3 totals 15 residues. The CDR3 spells CASSFFGGKGTEAFF. CDR3 in DNA: TGTGCCAGCAGCTTCTTCGGCGGGAAGGGCACTGAAGCTTTCTTT.

In its sample, this clonotype was seen many times. The DNA for the CDR3 is TGCAGTGCTAGTATCAACTACTACAATGAGCAGTTCTTC. This codes for CSASINYYNEQFF. The rearrangement joins TRBV20-1 to TRBJ2-1, with D hard to call. Trimming took off 3 bases at V and 3 bases at J, with 9 bases between the two ends. The CDR3 length is 13 residues. Germline CDR1 DFQATT, CDR2 SNEGSKA (reference sequence).

The table lists this clonotype with a few counts. The chain employs TRBV7-7 and TRBJ2-3; either TRBD1 or TRBD2 may fit D (5 bases each). Germline V gene lookup returns CDR1 SSHAT and CDR2 FNYEAQ (reference sequence). The CDR3 contains 14 residues. V lost 1 base to trimming and J lost 6 bases, with 11 bases between them. The CDR3 region is CASSLGDQADTQYF. The CDR3 region has the DNA TGTGCCAGCAGCTTAGGGGACCAAGCGGATACGCAGTATTTT.

This clonotype was detected many times. A junction end diverges from the germline sequence, so it may reflect a read error. The chain links TRBV20-1 to TRBJ2-1; 10 nucleotides line up with TRBD2. The germline V gene encodes CDR1 DFQATT and CDR2 SNEGSKA (reference sequence). The CDR3 is 10 residues long. CDR3 nucleotides: TGCAGTGCTAGAGGTAGCGGGGGGCCCTTC. Translation: CSARGSGGPF.

This clonotype was recorded at least ten times. This chain links TRBV28 with TRBJ1-1; D might be TRBD1 (5 bases). The germline gives CDR1 MDHEN, CDR2 SYDVKM. Between the trimmed V and J ends, which lost 6 bases and 4 bases, there was a span of 15 bases. This CDR3 is 14 amino acids long. The DNA for the CDR3 is TGTGCCAGCAGGTTGCGATCGGGGGGCACTGAAGCTTTCTTT. It encodes CASRLRSGGTEAFF.

This clonotype appeared many times. The chain links TRBV20-1 to TRBJ1-5; tentatively, D is TRBD1 (6 bases). V lost 5 bases and J 2 bases, leaving 10 bases between the germline ends. This CDR3 region has 13 residues. Germline assignment: CDR1 DFQATT and CDR2 SNEGSKA (reference sequence). The CDR3 nucleotides read TGCAGTGCTCACGAGGGGGGCAATCAGCCCCAGCATTTT. This gives the protein CSAHEGGNQPQHF.

This clonotype was found many times. The chain carries TRBV7-9 and TRBJ2-7; 10 nucleotides match TRBD1. CDR1 is SEHNR, CDR2 FQNEAQ, per germline (reference sequence). V gave up 1 base and J gave up 6 bases; unmatched junction bases: 3. The CDR3 spans 14 residues. The CDR3 here is CASSLGQGASEQYF. CDR3 bases: TGTGCCAGCAGCTTAGGACAGGGGGCGAGCGAGCAGTACTTC.

The table lists this clonotype with a few counts. The gene calls are TRBV7-2 and TRBJ2-1; 7 bases map to TRBD2. With V trimmed by 5 bases and J by 2 bases, 9 bases remained unmatched. Germline values: CDR1 SGHTA, CDR2 FQGNSA. CDR3 length: 16 residues. The CDR3: CASSQSPGGAYNEQFF. The CDR3 DNA reads TGTGCCAGCAGCCAATCCCCGGGAGGCGCCTACAATGAGCAGTTCTTC.

This clonotype was detected a few times. The rearrangement uses TRBV15 and TRBJ2-7, with D maybe TRBD1 (6 bases). V lost 5 bases and J lost 7, with 15 bases in between. This CDR3 has 13 amino acids. Germline V gives CDR1 LNHNV, CDR2 YYDKDF (reference sequence). CDR3 DNA: TGTGCCACCAGCCCGTCCCCGAGGGGGGAGCAGTACTTC. Its translation is CATSPSPRGEQYF. Filled out from reference TRBV15 and TRBJ2-7, the complete variable domain reads DAMVIQNPRYQVTQFGKPVTLSCSQTLNHNVMYWYQQKSSQAPKLLFHYYDKDFNNEADTPDNFQSRRPNTSFCFLDIRSPGLGDTAMYLCATSPSPRGEQYFGPGTRLTVT.